This T cell receptor beta chain was observed in a study of blood T cell repertoires in COVID-19. Study-wide background: Sites in the United States, Italy and Spain provided acute and convalescent COVID-19 samples. Sources were T cells, B-cell-depleted T cells, or PBMCs; the material itself was cDNA or gDNA.

CDR1 and CDR2 (germline): SGDLS, YYNGEE. The CDR3 runs 17 residues. Trimming cost V 0 bases and J 2 bases; bases outside gene matches: 8. Original analysis: It was from reference gene primer amplification that nucleated cell counts were estimated. The table came from immunoSEQ multiplex PCR; TCRdb's copy has only in-frame clones and leaves some out. V and J calls plus clone size are reproduced from that table; the DNA served to infer D and trimming. The sample contains roughly 250,000 clones, roughly 83% of which appear only once. The chain carries TRBV9 and TRBJ2-3, with 8 nucleotides matching TRBD2. The TCR was taken from a woman at least 80 years old with acute or convalescent COVID-19. The specimen sequenced was peripheral blood. The CDR3 reads CASSVVGSGVFTDTQYF. CDR3 sequence (DNA): TGTGCCAGCAGCGTAGTGGGTAGCGGGGTCTTCACAGATACGCAGTATTTT.